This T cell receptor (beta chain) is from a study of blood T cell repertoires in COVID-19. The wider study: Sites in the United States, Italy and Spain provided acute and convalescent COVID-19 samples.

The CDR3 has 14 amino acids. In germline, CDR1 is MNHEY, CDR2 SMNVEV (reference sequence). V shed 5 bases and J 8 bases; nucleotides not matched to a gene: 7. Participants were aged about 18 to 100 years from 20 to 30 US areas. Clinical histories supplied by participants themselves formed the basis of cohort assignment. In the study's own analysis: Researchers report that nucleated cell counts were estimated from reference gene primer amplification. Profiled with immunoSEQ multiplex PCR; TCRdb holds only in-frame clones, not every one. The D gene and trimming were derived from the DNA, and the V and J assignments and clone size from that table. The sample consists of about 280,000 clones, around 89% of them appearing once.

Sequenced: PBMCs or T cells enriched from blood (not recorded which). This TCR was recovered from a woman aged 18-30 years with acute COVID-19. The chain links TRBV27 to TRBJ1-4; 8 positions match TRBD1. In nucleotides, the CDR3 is TGTGCCAGCAGTCCCCGACAGGGGAAGGAAAAACTGTTTTTT. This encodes CASSPRQGKEKLFF.